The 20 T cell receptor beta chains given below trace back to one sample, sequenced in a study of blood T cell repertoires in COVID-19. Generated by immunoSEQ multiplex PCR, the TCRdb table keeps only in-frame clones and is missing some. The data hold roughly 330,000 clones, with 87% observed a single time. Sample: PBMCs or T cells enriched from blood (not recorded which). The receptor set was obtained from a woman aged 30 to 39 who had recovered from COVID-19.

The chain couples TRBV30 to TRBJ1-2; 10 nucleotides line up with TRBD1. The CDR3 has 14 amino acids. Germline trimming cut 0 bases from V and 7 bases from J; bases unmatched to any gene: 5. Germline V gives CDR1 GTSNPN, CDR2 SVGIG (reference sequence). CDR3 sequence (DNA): TGTGCCTGGAGTGTGACAGGGGGCTCTCGTGGCTACACCTTC. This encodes CAWSVTGGSRGYTF.

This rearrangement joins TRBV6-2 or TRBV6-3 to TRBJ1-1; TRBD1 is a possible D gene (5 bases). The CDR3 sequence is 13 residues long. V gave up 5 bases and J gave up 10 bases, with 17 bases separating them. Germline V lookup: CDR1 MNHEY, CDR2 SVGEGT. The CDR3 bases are TGTGCCAGCAGTCTCAGGGTCGCGGTGGCAGCTTTCTTT. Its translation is CASSLRVAVAAFF.

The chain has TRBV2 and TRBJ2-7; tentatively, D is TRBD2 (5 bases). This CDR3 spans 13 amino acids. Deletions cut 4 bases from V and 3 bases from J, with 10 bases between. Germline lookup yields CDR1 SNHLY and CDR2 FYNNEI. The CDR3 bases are TGTGCCAGCAGTGTATCCGGGATCTACGAGCAGTACTTC. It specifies CASSVSGIYEQYF.

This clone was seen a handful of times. CDR3 region: CASRKDRTTGYTF. In DNA form, the CDR3 reads TGTGCCAGCAGGAAGGACAGGACGACTGGCTACACCTTC. The chain links TRBV2 to TRBJ1-2; 7 positions match TRBD1. CDR3 length: 13 residues. The germline gives CDR1 SNHLY, CDR2 FYNNEI. The J segment lost 7 bases and the V segment lost 6 bases, leaving 8 bases of the junction unmatched.

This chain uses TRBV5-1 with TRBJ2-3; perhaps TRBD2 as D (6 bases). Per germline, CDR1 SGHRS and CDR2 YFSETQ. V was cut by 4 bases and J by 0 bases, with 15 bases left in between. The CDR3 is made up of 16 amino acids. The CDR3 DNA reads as TGCGCCAGCAGCCTAGCCCGGGAGACTAGCACAGATACGCAGTATTTT. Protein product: CASSLARETSTDTQYF.

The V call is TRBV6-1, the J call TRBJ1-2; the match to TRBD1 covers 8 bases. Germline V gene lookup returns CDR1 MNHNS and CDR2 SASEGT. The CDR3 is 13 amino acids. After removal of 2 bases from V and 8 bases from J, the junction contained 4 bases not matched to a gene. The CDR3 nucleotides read TGTGCCAGCAGTGAACAGGGGGCTGAAGGCTACACCTTC. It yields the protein CASSEQGAEGYTF.

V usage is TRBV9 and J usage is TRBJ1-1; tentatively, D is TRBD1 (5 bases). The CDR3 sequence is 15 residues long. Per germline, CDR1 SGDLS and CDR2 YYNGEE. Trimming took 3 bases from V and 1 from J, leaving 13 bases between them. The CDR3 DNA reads TGTGCCAGCAGCGAGGGACTTAGAGGGAACACTGAAGCTTTCTTT. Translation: CASSEGLRGNTEAFF.

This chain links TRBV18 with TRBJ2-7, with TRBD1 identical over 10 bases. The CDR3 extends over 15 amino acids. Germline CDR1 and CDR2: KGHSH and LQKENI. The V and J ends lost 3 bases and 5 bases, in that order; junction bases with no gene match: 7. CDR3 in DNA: TGTGCCAGCTCACCCTCGACAGGGGGCGGTCACGAGCAGTACTTC. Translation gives CASSPSTGGGHEQYF.

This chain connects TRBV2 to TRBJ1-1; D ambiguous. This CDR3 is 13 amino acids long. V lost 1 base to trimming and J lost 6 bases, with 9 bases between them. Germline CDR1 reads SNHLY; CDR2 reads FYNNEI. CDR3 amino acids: CASSEVLSPEAFF. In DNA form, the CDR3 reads TGTGCCAGCAGTGAAGTCCTGTCCCCTGAAGCTTTCTTT.

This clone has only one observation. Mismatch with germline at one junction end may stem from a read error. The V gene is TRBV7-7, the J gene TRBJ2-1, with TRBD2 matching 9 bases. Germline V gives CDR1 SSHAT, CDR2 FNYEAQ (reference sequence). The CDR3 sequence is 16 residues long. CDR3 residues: CASSLDMREGYNEQFF. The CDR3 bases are TGTGCTAGCAGCTTAGATATGCGGGAGGGATACAATGAGCAGTTCTTC.

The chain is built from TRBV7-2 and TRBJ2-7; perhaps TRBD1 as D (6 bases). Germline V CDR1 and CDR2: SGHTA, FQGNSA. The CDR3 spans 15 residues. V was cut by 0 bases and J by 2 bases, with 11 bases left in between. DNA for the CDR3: TGTGCCAGCAGCTTAGCGGCTGGACAGACCTACGAGCAGTACTTC. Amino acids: CASSLAAGQTYEQYF.

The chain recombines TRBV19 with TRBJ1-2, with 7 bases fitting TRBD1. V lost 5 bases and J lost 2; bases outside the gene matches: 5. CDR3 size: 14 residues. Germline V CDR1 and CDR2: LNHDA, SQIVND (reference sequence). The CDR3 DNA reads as TGTGCCAGTAGTTTCCTGGGACAGAACTATGGCTACACCTTC. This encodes CASSFLGQNYGYTF. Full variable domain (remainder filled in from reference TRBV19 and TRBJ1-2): DGGITQSPKYLFRKEGQNVTLSCEQNLNHDAMYWYRQDPGQGLRLIYYSQIVNDFQKGDIAEGYSVSREKKESFPLTVTSAQKNPTAFYLCASSFLGQNYGYTFGSGTRLTVV.

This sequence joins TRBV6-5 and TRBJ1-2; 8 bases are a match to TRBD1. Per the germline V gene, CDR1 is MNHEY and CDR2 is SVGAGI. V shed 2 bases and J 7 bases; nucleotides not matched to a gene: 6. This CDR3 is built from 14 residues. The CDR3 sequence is CASSYGGRGLGYTF. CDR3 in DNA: TGTGCCAGCAGTTACGGTGGCAGGGGGCTTGGCTACACCTTC.

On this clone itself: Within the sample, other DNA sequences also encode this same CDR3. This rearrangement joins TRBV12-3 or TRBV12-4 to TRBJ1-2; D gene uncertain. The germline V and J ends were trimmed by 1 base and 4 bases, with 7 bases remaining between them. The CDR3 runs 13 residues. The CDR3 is CASSLGQLYGYTF. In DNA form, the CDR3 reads TGTGCCAGCAGTTTAGGCCAACTCTATGGCTACACCTTC.

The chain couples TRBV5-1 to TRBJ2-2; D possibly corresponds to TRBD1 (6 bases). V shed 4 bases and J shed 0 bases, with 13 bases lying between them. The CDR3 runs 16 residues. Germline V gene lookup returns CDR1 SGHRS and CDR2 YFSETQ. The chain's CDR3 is CASSPDRTPNTGELFF. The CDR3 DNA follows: TGCGCCAGCAGCCCCGACAGGACCCCGAACACCGGGGAGCTGTTTTTT. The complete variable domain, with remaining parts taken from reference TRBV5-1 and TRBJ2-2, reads KAGVTQTPRYLIKTRGQQVTLSCSPISGHRSVSWYQQTPGQGLQFLFEYFSETQRNKGNFPGRFSGRQFSNSRSEMNVSTLELGDSALYLCASSPDRTPNTGELFFGEGSRLTVL.

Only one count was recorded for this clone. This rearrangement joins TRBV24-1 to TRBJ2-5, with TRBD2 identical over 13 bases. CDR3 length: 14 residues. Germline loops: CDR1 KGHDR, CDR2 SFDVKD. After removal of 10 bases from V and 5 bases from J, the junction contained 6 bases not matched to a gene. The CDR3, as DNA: TGTGCCACGCCGGGACTAGCGGGGTCGGAGACCCAGTACTTC. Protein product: CATPGLAGSETQYF.

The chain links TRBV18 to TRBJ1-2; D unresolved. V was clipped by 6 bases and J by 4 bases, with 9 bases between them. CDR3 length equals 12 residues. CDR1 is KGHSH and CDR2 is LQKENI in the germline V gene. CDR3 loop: CASSGSLYGYTF. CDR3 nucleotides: TGTGCCAGCTCGGGGAGTCTCTATGGCTACACCTTC.

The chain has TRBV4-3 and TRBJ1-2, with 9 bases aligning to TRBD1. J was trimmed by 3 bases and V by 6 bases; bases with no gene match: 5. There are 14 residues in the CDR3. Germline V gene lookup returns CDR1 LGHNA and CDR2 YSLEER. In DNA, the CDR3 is TGCGCCAGCAGGGGAACAGGGGGCTACTATGGCTACACCTTC. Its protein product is CASRGTGGYYGYTF.

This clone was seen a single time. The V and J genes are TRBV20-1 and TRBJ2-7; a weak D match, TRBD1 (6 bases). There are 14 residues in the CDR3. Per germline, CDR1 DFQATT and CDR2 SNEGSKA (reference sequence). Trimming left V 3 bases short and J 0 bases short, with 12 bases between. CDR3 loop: CSASPGTFSYEQYF. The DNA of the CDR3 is TGCAGTGCTAGTCCGGGGACATTCTCCTACGAGCAGTACTTC.

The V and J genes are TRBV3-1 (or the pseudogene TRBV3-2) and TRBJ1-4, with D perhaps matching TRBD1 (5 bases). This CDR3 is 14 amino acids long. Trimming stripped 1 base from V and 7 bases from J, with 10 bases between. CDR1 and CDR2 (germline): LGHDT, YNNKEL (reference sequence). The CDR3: CASSQGRDPEKLFF. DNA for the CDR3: TGTGCCAGCAGCCAAGGCAGGGATCCTGAAAAACTGTTTTTT.